The T cell receptor (beta chain) described here comes from a study of T-cell memory formation after mild COVID-19. Overall study context: For the most part, TCR clusters were specific to one donor.

TCRdb reanalysed the 5' RACE reads using MiXCR and keeps one entry per CDR3 protein. The sample has fewer than 350,000 distinct CDR3 sequences, approximately 18% seen once; the top ten hold under 30%. Concerning this clonotype itself: Its target is not known.

Study-level points and caveats: The authors did not confirm SARS-CoV-2 specificity of second-wave clones peaking day 37.

The material sequenced was PBMCs or a T cell subset sorted from them (not recorded which). The origin of this receptor is a man in his late teens or twenties who had mild COVID-19 (a few samples of this study predate the infection). Cell type and time point are not known.

The CDR3 region is CAWSVGGGALPEQFF. The CDR3 DNA reads TGTGCCTGGAGTGTGGGCGGGGGGGCCCTCCCTGAGCAGTTCTTC. The chain employs TRBV30 and TRBJ2-1, with 9 positions matching TRBD2. The V gene's germline CDR1 is GTSNPN and CDR2 SVGIG (reference sequence). The trim removed 0 bases at V and 9 bases at J, leaving 9 bases unmatched. The CDR3 consists of 15 residues.